This T cell receptor beta chain was observed in a study of Ad26.COV2.S vaccination and SARS-CoV-2 variants. Study-wide findings and caveats: Placebo recipients and vaccine recipients were similar in non-spike TCR breadth. TCR breadth and depth analyses may have underestimated total T cell responses. Vaccine recipients posted higher spike-specific TCR breadth than their placebo counterparts.

The CDR3 totals 15 residues. Trimming pared 1 base from V and 2 bases from J, leaving 13 bases between. Per the germline V gene, CDR1 is SGDLS and CDR2 is YYNGEE. Treatment denoted: around 19 received Ad26.COV2.S at low or high dose, single or two shots; about 5 received placebo; per-sample allocation not given. Sampling happened 63 days after the first vaccine or placebo injection. Immunization relied on an Ad26 vector, which expressed Wuhan-strain SARS-CoV-2 spike. Clones were read by immunoSEQ multiplex PCR, and TCRdb kept only the in-frame ones, dropping some. The table lists 300,000 to 350,000 clones, 90% of them singletons, with 5.5% in the top ten. This clone showed up just a few times. Its target is unknown.

Sequencing was performed on peripheral blood, taken in a trial of Ad26.COV2.S vaccine versus placebo. The sequence was obtained from a person between 18 and 60 years old who received the Ad26.COV2.S COVID-19 vaccine or a placebo. This chain uses TRBV9 with TRBJ2-7, with D tentatively TRBD1 or TRBD2 (5 bases each). The CDR3, as DNA: TGTGCCAGCAGCGTACCCCGGACGGGACCCTACGAGCAGTACGTC. This sequence encodes CASSVPRTGPYEQYV.